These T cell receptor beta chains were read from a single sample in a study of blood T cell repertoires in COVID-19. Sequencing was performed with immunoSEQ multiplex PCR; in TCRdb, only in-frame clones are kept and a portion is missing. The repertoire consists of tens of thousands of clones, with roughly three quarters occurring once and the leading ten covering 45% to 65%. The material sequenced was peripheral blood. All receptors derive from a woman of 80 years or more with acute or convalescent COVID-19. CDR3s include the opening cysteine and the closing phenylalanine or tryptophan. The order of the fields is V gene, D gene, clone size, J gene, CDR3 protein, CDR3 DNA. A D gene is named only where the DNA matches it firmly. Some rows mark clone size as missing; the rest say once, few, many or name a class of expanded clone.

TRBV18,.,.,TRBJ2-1,CASSPHVQGNNEQFF,TGTGCCAGCTCACCTCACGTACAGGGAAACAATGAGCAGTTCTTC
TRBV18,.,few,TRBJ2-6,CASSPPQEANVLTF,TGTGCCAGCTCACCACCGCAGGAGGCCAACGTCCTGACTTTC
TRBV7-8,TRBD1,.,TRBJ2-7,CASSSLTGGGYEQYF,TGTGCCAGCAGCTCCCTGACAGGGGGGGGGTACGAGCAGTACTTC
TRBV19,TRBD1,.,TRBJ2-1,CASSNPRDRGYNEQFF,TGTGCCAGTAGTAATCCCCGGGACAGGGGTTACAATGAGCAGTTCTTC
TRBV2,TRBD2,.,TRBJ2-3,CASSGAGGLADTQYF,TGTGCCAGCAGTGGAGCGGGAGGGCTTGCAGATACGCAGTATTTT
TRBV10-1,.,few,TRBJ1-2,CASSDTSYGYTF,TGCGCCAGCAGTGACACTTCCTATGGCTACACCTTC
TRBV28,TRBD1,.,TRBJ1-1,CASTQLGTALFTEAFF,TGTGCCAGCACCCAGCTAGGGACAGCGTTGTTCACTGAAGCTTTCTTT
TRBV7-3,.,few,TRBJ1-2,CARGRTNYGYTF,TGTGCCAGGGGCCGAACAAACTATGGCTACACCTTC
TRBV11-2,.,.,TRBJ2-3,CASSPGWRSTDTQYF,TGTGCCAGCAGCCCGGGGTGGCGGAGCACAGATACGCAGTATTTT
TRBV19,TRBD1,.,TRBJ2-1,CASSRQGPYNEQFF,TGTGCCAGTAGTAGACAGGGTCCTTACAATGAGCAGTTCTTC
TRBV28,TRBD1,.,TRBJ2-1,CASAGKGQGYNEQFF,TGTGCCAGCGCCGGGAAGGGACAGGGCTACAATGAGCAGTTCTTC
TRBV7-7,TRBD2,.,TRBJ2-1,CASSQTSSGAPGGEQFF,TGTGCTAGCAGCCAGACTAGCTCGGGAGCGCCAGGCGGTGAGCAGTTCTTC
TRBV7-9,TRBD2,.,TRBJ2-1,CASSSPLEREGRHEQFF,TGTGCCAGCAGCTCCCCCCTAGAGCGGGAGGGCCGACATGAGCAGTTCTTC
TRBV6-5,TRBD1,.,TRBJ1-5,CASNLGQGGYQPQHF,TGTGCCAGCAACCTGGGACAGGGAGGCTATCAGCCCCAGCATTTT
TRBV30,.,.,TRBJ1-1,CAWSVRENTEAFF,TGTGCCTGGAGTGTACGGGAGAACACTGAAGCTTTCTTT
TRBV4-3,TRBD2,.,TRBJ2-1,CASSLNREALSNGFF,TGCGCCAGCAGCCTTAACCGGGAGGCCCTATCGAATGGGTTCTTC
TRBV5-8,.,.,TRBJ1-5,CASNVWGRNNQPQHF,TGTGCCAGCAATGTATGGGGCAGGAACAATCAGCCCCAGCATTTT
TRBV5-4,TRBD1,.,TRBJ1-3,CASSDARQGSDGNTIYF,TGTGCCAGCAGCGACGCTCGACAGGGGAGCGACGGAAACACCATATATTTT
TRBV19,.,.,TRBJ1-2,CASSIDGGLRYGYTF,TGTGCCAGTAGTATAGATGGCGGTCTCCGCTATGGCTACACCTTC
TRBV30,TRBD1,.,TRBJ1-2,CAWSVMGGRGLSAFGGYTF,TGTGCCTGGAGTGTAATGGGGGGCAGGGGGCTGTCGGCTTTTGGTGGCTACACCTTC
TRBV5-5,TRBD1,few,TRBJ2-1,CASSLDPRGQNEQFF,TGTGCCAGCAGCTTGGATCCCAGGGGGCAGAATGAGCAGTTCTTC
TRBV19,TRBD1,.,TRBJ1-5,CASSIVGTGKGQPQHF,TGTGCCAGTAGTATAGTCGGGACAGGGAAGGGTCAGCCCCAGCATTTT
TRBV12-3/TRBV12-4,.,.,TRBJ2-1,CASGEEYYNEQFF,TGTGCCAGTGGGGAGGAGTACTACAATGAGCAGTTCTTC
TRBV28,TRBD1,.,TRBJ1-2,CASSWGQGYGYTF,TGTGCCAGCAGTTGGGGACAGGGATATGGCTACACCTTC
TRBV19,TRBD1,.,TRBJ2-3,CASSRWTGQGSTDTQYF,TGTGCCAGTAGCCGATGGACCGGACAGGGGTCGACAGATACGCAGTATTTT
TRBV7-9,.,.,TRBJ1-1,CASSLNRNTEAFF,TGTGCCAGCAGCTTAAACAGGAACACTGAAGCTTTCTTT
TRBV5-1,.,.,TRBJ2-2,CASSQGGTGELFF,TGCGCCAGCAGCCAGGGAGGAACCGGGGAGCTGTTTTTT
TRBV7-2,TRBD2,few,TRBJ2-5,CASSSQGLAGKETQYF,TGTGCCAGCAGCTCCCAGGGACTAGCGGGCAAAGAGACCCAGTACTTC
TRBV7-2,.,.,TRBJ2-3,CASSLLGSTDTQYF,TGTGCCAGCAGCTTATTAGGGAGTACAGATACGCAGTATTTT
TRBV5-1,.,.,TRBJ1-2,CASSPEPPGYYGYTF,TGCGCCAGCAGCCCCGAACCTCCAGGGTACTATGGCTACACCTTC
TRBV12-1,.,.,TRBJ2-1,CASSFARGHYNEQFF,TGTGCCAGCAGCTTTGCGAGGGGGCACTACAATGAGCAGTTCTTC
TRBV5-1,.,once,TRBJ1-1,CASSETGQGEAFF,TGCGCCAGCAGCGAAACAGGGCAGGGTGAAGCTTTCTTT
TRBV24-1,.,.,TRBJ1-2,CATSDETGRGYGYTF,TGTGCCACCAGTGATGAAACAGGGAGAGGCTATGGCTACACCTTC
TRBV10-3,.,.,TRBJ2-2,CAISEPGDWELFF,TGTGCCATCAGTGAGCCTGGGGACTGGGAGCTGTTTTTT
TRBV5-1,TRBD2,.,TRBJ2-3,CASRPRTSGTTDTQYF,TGCGCCAGCAGGCCTAGGACTAGCGGGACCACAGATACGCAGTATTTT
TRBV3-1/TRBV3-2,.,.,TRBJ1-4,CASRRDMSATNEKLFF,TGTGCCAGCAGACGCGACATGAGTGCAACTAATGAAAAACTGTTTTTT
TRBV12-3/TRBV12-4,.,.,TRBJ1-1,CASSFQGNTEAFF,TGTGCCAGCAGTTTCCAGGGGAACACTGAAGCTTTCTTT
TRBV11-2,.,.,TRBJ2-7,CASSLGTRGYEQYF,TGTGCCAGCAGCTTAGGTACTAGAGGGTACGAGCAGTACTTC
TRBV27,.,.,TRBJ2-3,CASSLVQGDTDTQYF,TGTGCCAGCAGTTTAGTCCAGGGTGACACAGATACGCAGTATTTT
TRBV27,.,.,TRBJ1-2,CASSSPQGPHYGYTF,TGTGCCAGCAGTTCCCCACAGGGTCCCCATTATGGCTACACCTTC
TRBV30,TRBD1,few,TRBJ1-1,CAWNPAGTGMGTEAFF,TGTGCCTGGAACCCCGCTGGGACAGGGATGGGCACTGAAGCTTTCTTT
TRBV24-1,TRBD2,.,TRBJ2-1,CATSDQNLAGGPGEQFF,TGTGCCACCAGTGACCAAAACCTAGCGGGAGGGCCTGGTGAGCAGTTCTTC
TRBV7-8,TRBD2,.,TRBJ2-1,CASSPHRGTSGRSSYNEQFF,TGTGCCAGCAGCCCCCACCGCGGGACTAGCGGGAGGAGCTCCTACAATGAGCAGTTCTTC
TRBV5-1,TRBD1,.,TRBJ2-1,CASSSPGQGLNEQFF,TGCGCCAGCAGCTCCCCGGGACAGGGACTCAATGAGCAGTTCTTC
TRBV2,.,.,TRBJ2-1,CASSESAEGEQFF,TGTGCCAGCAGTGAATCTGCGGAGGGTGAGCAGTTCTTC
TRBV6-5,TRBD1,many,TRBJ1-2,CASMGTGLFGYTF,TGTGCCAGCATGGGGACAGGGTTATTCGGCTACACCTTC
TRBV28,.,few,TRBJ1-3,CASSFRVSGNTIYF,TGTGCCAGCAGTTTTCGGGTCTCTGGAAACACCATATATTTT
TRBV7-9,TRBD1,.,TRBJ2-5,CASSGTDQETQYF,TGTGCCAGCAGCGGGACAGACCAAGAGACCCAGTACTTC